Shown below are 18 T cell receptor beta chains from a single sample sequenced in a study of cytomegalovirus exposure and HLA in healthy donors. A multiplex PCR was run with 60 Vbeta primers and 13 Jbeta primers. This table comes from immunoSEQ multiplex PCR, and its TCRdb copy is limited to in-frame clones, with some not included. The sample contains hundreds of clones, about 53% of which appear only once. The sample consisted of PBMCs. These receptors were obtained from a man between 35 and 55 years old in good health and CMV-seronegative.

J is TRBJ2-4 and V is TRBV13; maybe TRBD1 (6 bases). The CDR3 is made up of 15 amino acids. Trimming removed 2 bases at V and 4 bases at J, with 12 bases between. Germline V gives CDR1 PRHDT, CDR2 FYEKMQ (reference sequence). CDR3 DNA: TGTGCCAGCAGCTTAAAGGGGGTACTTAAAAACATTCAGTACTTC. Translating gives CASSLKGVLKNIQYF.

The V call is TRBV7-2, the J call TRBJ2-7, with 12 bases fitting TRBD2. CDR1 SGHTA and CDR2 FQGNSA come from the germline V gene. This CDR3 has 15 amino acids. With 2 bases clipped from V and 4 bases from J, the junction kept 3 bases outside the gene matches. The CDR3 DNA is TGTGCCAGCAGCTTACTAGCGGGAGGGCCTTACGAGCAGTACTTC. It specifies CASSLLAGGPYEQYF.

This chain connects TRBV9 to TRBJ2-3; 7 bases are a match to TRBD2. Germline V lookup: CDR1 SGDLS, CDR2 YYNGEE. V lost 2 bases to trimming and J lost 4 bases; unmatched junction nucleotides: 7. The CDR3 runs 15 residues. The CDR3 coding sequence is TGTGCCAGCAGCGTCAGAGGCGGGAGCCCAGATACGCAGTATTTT. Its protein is CASSVRGGSPDTQYF.

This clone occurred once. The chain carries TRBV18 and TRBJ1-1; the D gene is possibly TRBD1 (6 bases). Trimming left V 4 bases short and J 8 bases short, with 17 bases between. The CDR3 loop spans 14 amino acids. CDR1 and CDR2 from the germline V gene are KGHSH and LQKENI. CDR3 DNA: TGTGCCAGCTCACAATTTCCCGGGACACAGGAAGCTTTCTTT. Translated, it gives CASSQFPGTQEAFF.

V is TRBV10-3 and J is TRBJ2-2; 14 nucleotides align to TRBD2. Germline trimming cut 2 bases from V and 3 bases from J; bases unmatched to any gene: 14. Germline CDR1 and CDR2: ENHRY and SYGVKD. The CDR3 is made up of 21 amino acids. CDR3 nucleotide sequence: TGTGCCATCAGTGAGAATAGTTCTCCGGGACTAGCGGGAGACTACACCGGGGAGCTGTTTTTT. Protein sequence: CAISENSSPGLAGDYTGELFF.

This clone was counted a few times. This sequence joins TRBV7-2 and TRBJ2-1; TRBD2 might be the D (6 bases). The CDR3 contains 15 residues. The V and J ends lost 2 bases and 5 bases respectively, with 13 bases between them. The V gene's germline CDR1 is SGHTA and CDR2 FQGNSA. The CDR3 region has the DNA TGTGCCAGCAGCTTACATGGGGGGACCGACAATGAGCAGTTCTTC. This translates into CASSLHGGTDNEQFF.

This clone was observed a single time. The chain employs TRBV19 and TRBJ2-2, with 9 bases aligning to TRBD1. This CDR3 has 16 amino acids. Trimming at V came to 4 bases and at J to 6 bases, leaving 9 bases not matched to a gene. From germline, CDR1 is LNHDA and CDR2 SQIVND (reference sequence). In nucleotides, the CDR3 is TGTGCCAGTAGTACTTTCCGGGACAGGGTGTCCGGGGAGCTGTTTTTT. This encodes CASSTFRDRVSGELFF.

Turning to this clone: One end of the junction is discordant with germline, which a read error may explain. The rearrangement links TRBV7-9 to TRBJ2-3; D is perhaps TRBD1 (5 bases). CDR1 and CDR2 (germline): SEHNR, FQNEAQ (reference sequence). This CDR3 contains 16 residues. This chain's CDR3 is CSSSLFFRQYTDTQYF. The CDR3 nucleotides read TGTTCCAGCAGCTTATTTTTTAGACAGTACACAGATACGCAGTATTTT.

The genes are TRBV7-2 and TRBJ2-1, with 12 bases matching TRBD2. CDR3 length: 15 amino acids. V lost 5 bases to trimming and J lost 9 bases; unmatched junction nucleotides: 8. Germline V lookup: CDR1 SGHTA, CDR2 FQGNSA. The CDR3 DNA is TGTGCCAGCAGCGCTAGCGGGAGGGCCCTGGGTGAGCAGTTCTTC. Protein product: CASSASGRALGEQFF. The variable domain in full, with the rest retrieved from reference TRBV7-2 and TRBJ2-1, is GAGVSQSPSNKVTEKGKDVELRCDPISGHTALYWYRQSLGQGLEFLIYFQGNSAPDKSGLPSDRFSAERTGGSVSTLTIQRTQQEDSAVYLCASSASGRALGEQFFGPGTRLTVL.

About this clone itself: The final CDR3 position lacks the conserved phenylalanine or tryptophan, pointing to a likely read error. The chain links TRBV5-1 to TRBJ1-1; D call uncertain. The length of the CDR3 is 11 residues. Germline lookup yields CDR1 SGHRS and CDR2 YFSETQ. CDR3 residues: CASSAYSEAFL. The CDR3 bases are TGCGCCAGCAGCGCTTATTCTGAGGCTTTCCTT.

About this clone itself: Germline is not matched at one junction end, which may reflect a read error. For the CDR3, the DNA is TGCGCCAGTAGTCCTGACCCGACAGGGGGCGGGAATTACTACAAGCAGTACTTC. Its translation is CASSPDPTGGGNYYKQYF. V usage is TRBV19 and J usage is TRBJ2-7, with 10 positions matching TRBD1. This CDR3 has 18 amino acids. Germline-derived CDR1 and CDR2 are LNHDA and SQIVND (reference sequence).

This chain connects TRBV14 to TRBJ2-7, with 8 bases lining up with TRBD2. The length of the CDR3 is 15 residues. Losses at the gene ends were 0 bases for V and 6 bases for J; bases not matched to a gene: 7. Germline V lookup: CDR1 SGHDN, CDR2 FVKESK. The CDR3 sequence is CASSQDRAGVSEQYF. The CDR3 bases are TGTGCCAGCAGCCAAGATCGAGCGGGAGTAAGCGAGCAGTACTTC.

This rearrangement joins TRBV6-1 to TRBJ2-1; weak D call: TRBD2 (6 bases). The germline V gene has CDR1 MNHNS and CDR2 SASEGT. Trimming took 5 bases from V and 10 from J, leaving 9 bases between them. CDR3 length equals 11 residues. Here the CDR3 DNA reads TGTGCCAGCAGTACTGGGGGGGAGCAGTTCTTC. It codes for CASSTGGEQFF.

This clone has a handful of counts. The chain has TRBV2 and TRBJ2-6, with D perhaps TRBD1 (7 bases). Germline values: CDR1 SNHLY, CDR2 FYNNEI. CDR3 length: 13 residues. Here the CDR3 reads CAGGGPGANVLTF. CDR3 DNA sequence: TGTGCTGGAGGGGGCCCTGGGGCCAACGTCCTGACTTTC.

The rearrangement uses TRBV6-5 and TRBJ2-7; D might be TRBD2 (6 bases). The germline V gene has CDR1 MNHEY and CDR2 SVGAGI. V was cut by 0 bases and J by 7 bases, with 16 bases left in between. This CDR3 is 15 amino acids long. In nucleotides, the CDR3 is TGTGCCAGCAGTTACTCGCGGGGTCATGGTCGGGAGCAGTACTTC. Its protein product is CASSYSRGHGREQYF.

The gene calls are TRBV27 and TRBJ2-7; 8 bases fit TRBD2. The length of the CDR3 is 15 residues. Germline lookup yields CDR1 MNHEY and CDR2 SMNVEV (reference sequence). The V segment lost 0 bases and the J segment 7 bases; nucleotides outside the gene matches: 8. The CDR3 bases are TGTGCCAGCAGTTTATCTCCAGCGGGAGTGAGGGAGCAGTACTTC. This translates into CASSLSPAGVREQYF.

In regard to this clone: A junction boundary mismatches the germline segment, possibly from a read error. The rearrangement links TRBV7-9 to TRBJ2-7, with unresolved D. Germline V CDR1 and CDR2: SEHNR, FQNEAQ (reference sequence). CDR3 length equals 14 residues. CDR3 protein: CDSSSAYGDYEQYF. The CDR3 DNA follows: TGTGACAGCAGCTCGGCATACGGAGACTACGAGCAGTACTTC.

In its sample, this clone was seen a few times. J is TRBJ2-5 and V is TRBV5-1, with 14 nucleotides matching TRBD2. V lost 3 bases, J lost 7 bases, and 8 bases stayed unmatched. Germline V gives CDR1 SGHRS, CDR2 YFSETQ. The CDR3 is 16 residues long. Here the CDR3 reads CASSSYRLAGGGTQYF. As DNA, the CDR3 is TGCGCCAGCAGCTCTTATAGACTAGCGGGAGGGGGGACCCAGTACTTC.